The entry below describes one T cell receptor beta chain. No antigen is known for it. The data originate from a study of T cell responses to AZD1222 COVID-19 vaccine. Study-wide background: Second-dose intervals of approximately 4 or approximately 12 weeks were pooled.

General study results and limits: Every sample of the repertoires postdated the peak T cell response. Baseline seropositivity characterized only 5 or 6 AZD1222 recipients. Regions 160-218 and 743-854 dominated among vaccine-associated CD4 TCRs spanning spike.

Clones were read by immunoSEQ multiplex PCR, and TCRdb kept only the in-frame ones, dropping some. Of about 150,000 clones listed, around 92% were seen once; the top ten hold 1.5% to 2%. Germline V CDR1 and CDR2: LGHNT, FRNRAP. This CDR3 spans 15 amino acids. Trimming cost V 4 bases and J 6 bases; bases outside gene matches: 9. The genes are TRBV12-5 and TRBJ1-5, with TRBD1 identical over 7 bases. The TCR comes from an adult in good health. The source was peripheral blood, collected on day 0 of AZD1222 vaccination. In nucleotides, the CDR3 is TGTGCTAGTGGTTGGGGTATACAGGGGAGTCAGCCCCAGCATTTT. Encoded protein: CASGWGIQGSQPQHF.